Listed here are 11 T cell receptor beta chains from one sample, sequenced in a study of T cells in Graves' hyperthyroidism and ophthalmopathy. TCR beta CDR3 regions were amplified from RNA. TCR CDR3 regions were first amplified by RT-PCR with HTBI primers. TCRdb passed the multiplex PCR reads through MiXCR, listing each CDR3 protein once. The data show some 460,000 distinct CDR3 sequences, 15% to 17% seen once. Sequencing used blood. These receptors originate from a young woman with Graves' hyperthyroidism.

This clonotype was detected a few times. The V and J genes are TRBV5-1 and TRBJ1-4, with 8 bases lining up with TRBD1. Germline-derived CDR1 and CDR2 are SGHRS and YFSETQ. Trimming took 3 bases from V and 7 from J; bases not matched to a gene: 5. CDR3 length equals 14 residues. CDR3 bases: TGCGCCAGCAGCTCGGACAGGGTTGGTGAAAAACTGTTTTTT. It specifies CASSSDRVGEKLFF.

The J gene is TRBJ2-7, the V gene TRBV7-9, with 8 bases fitting TRBD2. This CDR3 has 12 amino acids. CDR1 is SEHNR, CDR2 FQNEAQ, per germline (reference sequence). Germline trimming cut 6 bases from V and 6 bases from J; bases unmatched to any gene: 4. The CDR3 DNA follows: TGTGCCAGCAGTGAGACTAGCGTCGAGCAGTACTTC. Its translation is CASSETSVEQYF.

This clonotype has at least ten counts. The V gene is TRBV6-2 or TRBV6-3, the J gene TRBJ2-7, with 7 bases matching TRBD1. The germline V gene encodes CDR1 MNHEY and CDR2 SVGEGT. The CDR3 extends over 16 amino acids. Unmatched junction bases numbered 11, after V lost 4 bases and J lost 2 bases. CDR3 in amino acids: CASSFYTPDRPYEQYF. The CDR3 bases are TGTGCCAGCAGTTTCTACACCCCGGACAGGCCCTACGAGCAGTACTTC.

This clonotype was seen ten or more times. The chain links TRBV3-1 to TRBJ2-1; possible D gene TRBD1, 6 bases. CDR3 length: 18 residues. The V end lost 0 bases, the J end lost 3 bases, and 18 bases lay between the germline ends. The germline CDR1 and CDR2 sequences are LGHDT and YNNKEL (reference sequence). The CDR3 nucleotides read TGTGCCAGCAGCCAAGATAAGGGGGTGGGAATCCTCTACAATGAGCAGTTCTTC. The encoded protein is CASSQDKGVGILYNEQFF.

This chain uses TRBV9 with TRBJ1-3; TRBD1 matches 9 bases. V was pared by 2 bases and J by 0 bases, with 12 bases of the junction left unmatched. Germline-derived CDR1 and CDR2 are SGDLS and YYNGEE. The CDR3 spans 19 residues. CDR3 DNA sequence: TGTGCCAGCAGCGTCGCCGGGACAGGGTCCACGATCTCTGGAAACACCATATATTTT. It codes for CASSVAGTGSTISGNTIYF.

The chain carries TRBV15 and TRBJ2-3; TRBD2 aligns across 9 bases. The CDR3 length is 19 residues. With V trimmed by 0 bases and J by 1 base, 11 bases remained unmatched. Germline lookup yields CDR1 LNHNV and CDR2 YYDKDF (reference sequence). CDR3 sequence (DNA): TGTGCCACCAGCAGAGATCGAGCTAGCGGGATGGGAGGCACAGATACGCAGTATTTT. It specifies CATSRDRASGMGGTDTQYF.

This clonotype came up a few times. V is TRBV6-2 or TRBV6-3 and J is TRBJ2-5; D call uncertain. Germline CDR1 is MNHEY and CDR2 is SVGEGT. The CDR3 extends over 12 amino acids. V lost 6 bases to trimming and J lost 5 bases, with 10 bases between them. The CDR3 sequence: CASRKVEETQYF. The CDR3 nucleotides read TGTGCCAGCAGAAAGGTGGAGGAGACCCAGTACTTC.

V gene TRBV20-1 combines with J gene TRBJ2-7; D is unresolved. The V and J ends lost 5 bases and 3 bases respectively, with 17 bases between them. The CDR3 consists of 14 residues. Germline V gene lookup returns CDR1 DFQATT and CDR2 SNEGSKA (reference sequence). CDR3 in amino acids: CSAPSALRVYEQYF. For the CDR3, the DNA is TGCAGTGCTCCTTCGGCCCTCCGAGTCTACGAGCAGTACTTC.

This clonotype was seen only a few times. The CDR3 DNA reads as TGTGCCAGCAGCCCGACCATGACTCGACAATACGAGCAGTACTTC. Protein: CASSPTMTRQYEQYF. This chain uses TRBV3-1 with TRBJ2-7; D not resolved. Looked up from germline, CDR1 is LGHDT and CDR2 is YNNKEL (reference sequence). CDR3 length: 15 amino acids. V dropped 4 bases and J dropped 4 bases, with 17 bases sitting between them.

The chain joins TRBV12-3 or TRBV12-4 to TRBJ1-6, with 9 positions matching TRBD1. The V and J ends lost 6 bases and 7 bases, in that order; junction bases with no gene match: 7. CDR3 size: 15 residues. The CDR3 spells CASRKEDRGNSPLHF. The CDR3, as DNA: TGTGCCAGCAGAAAAGAGGACAGGGGAAATTCACCCCTCCACTTT.

The DNA of the CDR3 is TGCAGTGCCCCCAGGGGGGTATCAAACACCGGGGAGCTGTTTTTT. It specifies CSAPRGVSNTGELFF. This chain joins TRBV20-1 and TRBJ2-2; D is perhaps TRBD1 (7 bases). The CDR3 has 15 amino acids. Trimming pared 6 bases from V and 2 bases from J, leaving 16 bases between. Germline V gives CDR1 DFQATT, CDR2 SNEGSKA (reference sequence).